These 31 T cell receptor beta chains came from one sample sequenced in a study of blood T cell repertoires in COVID-19. Produced via immunoSEQ multiplex PCR; TCRdb's table is partial and in-frame only. Found here are approximately 250,000 clones, approximately 90% of them singletons; the top ten hold 0.95% to 1.5%. Source material: PBMCs or T cells enriched from blood (not recorded which). The receptors shown here come from a woman aged 40 to 49 with acute COVID-19.

The CDR3 spells CASSEITGGRDEQFF. The CDR3 region has the DNA TGTGCCAGCAGTGAAATTACAGGGGGCCGGGATGAGCAGTTCTTC. This sequence joins TRBV6-1 and TRBJ2-1; TRBD1 agrees at 9 bases. This CDR3 is built from 15 residues. J gave up 8 bases and V 2 bases, and 7 bases lay outside the gene matches. Germline V gene data show CDR1 as MNHNS and CDR2 as SASEGT.

A few counts support this clone. This chain uses TRBV7-9 with TRBJ2-2; possible D gene TRBD2, 5 bases. From germline, CDR1 is SEHNR and CDR2 FQNEAQ (reference sequence). The V and J ends lost 1 base and 2 bases respectively, with 8 bases between them. The CDR3 runs 15 residues. The CDR3 DNA reads TGTGCCAGCAGCTTAGGTCTAGCCAACACCGGGGAGCTGTTTTTT. Its protein is CASSLGLANTGELFF.

The gene calls are TRBV14 and TRBJ1-1, with 7 bases identical to TRBD1. CDR3 length: 13 residues. Looked up from germline, CDR1 is SGHDN and CDR2 is FVKESK. Trimming removed 2 bases from V and 9 bases from J; junction bases left unmatched: 6. CDR3 residues: CASSQWTGAKAFF. The CDR3 DNA sequence: TGTGCCAGCAGCCAATGGACAGGTGCAAAAGCTTTCTTT.

This sequence joins TRBV2 and TRBJ2-1; D gene unclear. The CDR3 has 13 amino acids. Germline V CDR1 and CDR2: SNHLY, FYNNEI. V was clipped by 6 bases and J by 3 bases, with 9 bases between them. CDR3: CASRSSSYNEQFF. DNA of the CDR3: TGTGCCAGCAGGAGTAGCAGCTACAATGAGCAGTTCTTC.

This rearrangement joins TRBV5-1 to TRBJ1-3; tentative D call: TRBD1 (6 bases). The germline CDR1 and CDR2 sequences are SGHRS and YFSETQ. V gave up 0 bases and J gave up 2 bases, with 15 bases separating them. There are 17 residues in the CDR3. CDR3 residues: CASSLVPSGVTGNTIYF. DNA of the CDR3: TGCGCCAGCAGCTTGGTACCCTCAGGGGTAACTGGAAACACCATATATTTT.

The rearrangement uses TRBV11-2 and TRBJ1-1; TRBD1 matches at 8 bases. This CDR3 is 15 amino acids long. Germline V gene sequence: CDR1 SGHAT, CDR2 FQNNGV. The J segment lost 0 bases and the V segment lost 1 base, leaving 1 base of the junction unmatched. The CDR3 loop is CASSLVGQVNTEAFF. Written as DNA, the CDR3 is TGTGCCAGCAGCTTAGTGGGACAGGTGAACACTGAAGCTTTCTTT.

CDR3 amino acids: CASSPPGGGLSYEQYF. DNA of the CDR3: TGTGCCAGCTCACCCCCCGGCGGAGGACTCTCCTACGAGCAGTACTTC. The V call is TRBV18, the J call TRBJ2-7, with D maybe TRBD2 (5 bases). V was trimmed by 3 bases and J by 0 bases, leaving 15 bases between them. Germline V CDR1 and CDR2: KGHSH, LQKENI. The length of the CDR3 is 16 residues.

The V and J genes are TRBV9 and TRBJ2-3, with 8 bases lining up with TRBD1. The CDR3 spans 16 residues. The V segment lost 0 bases and the J segment 2 bases; nucleotides outside the gene matches: 5. Germline V CDR1 and CDR2: SGDLS, YYNGEE. CDR3 residues: CASSVGQGAPTDTQYF. As DNA, the CDR3 is TGTGCCAGCAGCGTAGGGCAGGGGGCTCCCACAGATACGCAGTATTTT. The whole variable domain, filled in from reference TRBV9 and TRBJ2-3, reads DSGVTQTPKHLITATGQRVTLRCSPRSGDLSVYWYQQSLDQGLQFLIQYYNGEERAKGNILERFSAQQFPDLHSELNLSSLELGDSALYFCASSVGQGAPTDTQYFGPGTRLTVL.

The chain carries TRBV27 and TRBJ1-1, with D unresolved. Trimming removed 2 bases from V and 3 bases from J, with 13 bases in between. There are 15 residues in the CDR3. Per germline, CDR1 MNHEY and CDR2 SMNVEV (reference sequence). The CDR3 nucleotides are TGTGCCAGCAGTTTAAGCGGCAGCTCGTACACTGAAGCTTTCTTT. Its protein is CASSLSGSSYTEAFF.

Only one count was recorded for this clone. V usage is TRBV11-3 and J usage is TRBJ1-6, with 9 bases matching TRBD1. The CDR3 runs 17 residues. The V segment lost 2 bases and the J segment 5 bases; nucleotides outside the gene matches: 7. Germline values: CDR1 SGHNT, CDR2 YENEEA. The CDR3 spells CASSLQGGTGNNSPLHF. The CDR3 DNA follows: TGTGCCAGCAGCTTACAAGGGGGGACAGGGAATAATTCACCCCTCCACTTT. Full variable domain (outside the CDR3, taken from reference TRBV11-3 and TRBJ1-6): EAGVVQSPRYKIIEKKQPVAFWCNPISGHNTLYWYLQNLGQGPELLIRYENEEAVDDSQLPKDRFSAERLKGVDSTLKIQPAELGDSAVYLCASSLQGGTGNNSPLHFGNGTRLTVT.

The chain employs TRBV7-2 and TRBJ2-1, with D tentatively TRBD2 (6 bases). The ends were cut back, 4 bases at V and 10 bases at J, with 14 bases in the middle. This CDR3 comprises 13 residues. In germline, CDR1 is SGHTA, CDR2 FQGNSA. The CDR3 nucleotides are TGTGCCAGCAGCTCGGGACTTACGGAGGAGCAGTTCTTC. Protein: CASSSGLTEEQFF.

The chain employs TRBV7-2 and TRBJ1-1; D might be TRBD1 (6 bases). The CDR3 length is 13 residues. Looked up from germline, CDR1 is SGHTA and CDR2 is FQGNSA. V was shortened by 4 bases and J by 4 bases, with 10 bases between the two germline ends. CDR3 sequence (DNA): TGTGCCAGCAGCTCCCAGGGGAGCACTGAAGCTTTCTTT. As protein: CASSSQGSTEAFF.

The V gene is TRBV4-2, the J gene TRBJ1-1; D not resolved. Germline V lookup: CDR1 LGHNA, CDR2 YNFKEQ. CDR3 size: 13 residues. Trimming stripped 2 bases from V and 8 bases from J, with 12 bases between. The DNA of the CDR3 is TGTGCCAGCAGCCAACTCTCCTCGGGAGAAGCTTTCTTT. Protein sequence: CASSQLSSGEAFF.

The rearrangement links TRBV30 to TRBJ2-7; 8 bases agree with TRBD2. The germline CDR1 and CDR2 sequences are GTSNPN and SVGIG (reference sequence). Trimming removed 2 bases from V and 6 bases from J; junction bases left unmatched: 6. This CDR3 has 13 amino acids. CDR3 nucleotide sequence: TGTGCCTGGAGTAGGCGGGAGGAGAGCGAGCAGTACTTC. It codes for CAWSRREESEQYF. The full variable domain, with the rest looked up from reference TRBV30 and TRBJ2-7, is SQTIHQWPATLVQPVGSPLSLECTVEGTSNPNLYWYRQAAGRGLQLLFYSVGIGQISSEVPQNLSASRPQDRQFILSSKKLLLSDSGFYLCAWSRREESEQYFGPGTRLTVT.

CDR3 sequence reads: CASSQEGVNTIYF. The CDR3 DNA reads as TGTGCCAGCAGCCAAGAAGGGGTAAACACCATATATTTT. The gene calls are TRBV3-1 (or the pseudogene TRBV3-2) and TRBJ1-3, with a possible D match to TRBD1 (5 bases). Germline V gives CDR1 LGHDT, CDR2 YNNKEL (reference sequence). V was cut by 0 bases and J by 6 bases, with 6 bases left in between. The CDR3 runs 13 residues.

The rearrangement uses TRBV19 and TRBJ1-5; TRBD1 matches 9 bases. Germline lookup yields CDR1 LNHDA and CDR2 SQIVND (reference sequence). This CDR3 region has 15 residues. With V trimmed by 5 bases and J by 3 bases, 5 bases remained unmatched. The CDR3 coding sequence is TGTGCCAGTAGTCCGGGACAGGGCTCCAATCAGCCCCAGCATTTT. It yields the protein CASSPGQGSNQPQHF.

This chain joins TRBV6-5 and TRBJ1-2; possible D gene TRBD1, 6 bases. Trimming took 0 bases from V and 7 from J, leaving 15 bases between them. The CDR3 is made up of 15 amino acids. Germline V gene data show CDR1 as MNHEY and CDR2 as SVGAGI. CDR3 DNA: TGTGCCAGCAGTTACTCCCTTACAGGGACTAGTGGCTACACCTTC. Translation gives CASSYSLTGTSGYTF.

The CDR3 DNA follows: TGTGCCACGTGGACAGCACCCTACAATGAGCAGTTCTTC. Its protein product is CATWTAPYNEQFF. The chain couples TRBV19 to TRBJ2-1, with D possibly being TRBD1 (6 bases). This CDR3 is 13 amino acids long. CDR1 LNHDA and CDR2 SQIVND come from the germline V gene (reference sequence). Trimming left V 10 bases short and J 2 bases short, with 12 bases between.

The chain carries TRBV29-1 and TRBJ2-1; tentatively, D is TRBD1 (6 bases). Germline V gives CDR1 SQVTM, CDR2 ANQGSEA. Trimming removed 7 bases at V and 6 bases at J, with 16 bases between. The CDR3 has 13 residues. The CDR3 DNA reads as TGCAGCGGGCGGGTAGCAGGGGTCAATGAGCAGTTCTTC. This encodes CSGRVAGVNEQFF.

This chain's CDR3 is CASNPGTGTYEQYF. In nucleotides, the CDR3 is TGTGCCAGCAATCCTGGGACAGGGACCTACGAGCAGTACTTC. The chain links TRBV2 to TRBJ2-7; 9 bases agree with TRBD1. Germline CDR1 reads SNHLY; CDR2 reads FYNNEI. The trim removed 7 bases at V and 2 bases at J, leaving 6 bases unmatched. The CDR3 totals 14 residues.

The chain employs TRBV20-1 and TRBJ2-1, with D unclear. Trimming removed 0 bases from V and 10 bases from J, with 4 bases in between. The CDR3 has 10 amino acids. The germline V gene has CDR1 DFQATT and CDR2 SNEGSKA (reference sequence). The CDR3, as DNA: TGCAGTGCTAGAGACCAAGAGCAGTTCTTC. Translated, it gives CSARDQEQFF.

The chain links TRBV6-5 to TRBJ1-2, with unresolved D. This CDR3 is 13 amino acids long. Trimming left V 1 base short and J 7 bases short, with 10 bases between. Looked up from germline, CDR1 is MNHEY and CDR2 is SVGAGI. The chain's CDR3 is CASSYLSGSGYTF. Written as DNA, the CDR3 is TGTGCCAGCAGTTACTTATCGGGATCTGGCTACACCTTC.

This clone was recorded only once. The chain combines TRBV10-2 with TRBJ1-2; D is uncertain. Germline-derived CDR1 and CDR2 are WSHSY and SAAADI. The CDR3 has 12 amino acids. The V end lost 7 bases, the J end lost 9 bases, and 15 bases lay between the germline ends. The CDR3: CASTEGVRSYTF. In nucleotides, the CDR3 is TGCGCCAGCACCGAGGGTGTAAGGAGCTACACCTTC.

This sequence joins TRBV9 and TRBJ2-1, with D uncertain. CDR3 length equals 13 residues. Germline V gene data show CDR1 as SGDLS and CDR2 as YYNGEE. V lost 4 bases and J 4 bases, leaving 9 bases between the germline ends. CDR3 protein: CASSQALYNEQFF. In nucleotides, the CDR3 is TGTGCCAGCAGCCAGGCCCTATACAATGAGCAGTTCTTC.

The chain is built from TRBV5-4 and TRBJ2-1; 11 bases line up with TRBD2. V shed 0 bases, J shed 6 bases, and the junction held 2 bases outside the gene matches. The CDR3 runs 15 residues. Germline CDR1 SGHNT, CDR2 YYREEE (reference sequence). CDR3: CASSLGLAGTNEQFF. The CDR3 DNA is TGTGCCAGCAGCTTGGGACTAGCGGGAACCAATGAGCAGTTCTTC.

V usage is TRBV27 and J usage is TRBJ1-3; D gene unclear. This CDR3 is built from 15 residues. Germline CDR1 MNHEY, CDR2 SMNVEV (reference sequence). V gave up 0 bases and J gave up 1 base, with 7 bases separating them. The CDR3, as DNA: TGTGCCAGCAGTTTATCGGGAGGATCTGGAAACACCATATATTTT. Translated, it gives CASSLSGGSGNTIYF.

The chain links TRBV5-1 to TRBJ2-5; D is perhaps TRBD1 (5 bases). Germline V lookup: CDR1 SGHRS, CDR2 YFSETQ. The germline V and J ends were trimmed by 1 base and 5 bases, with 12 bases remaining between them. The CDR3 extends over 14 amino acids. The CDR3 loop is CASSLLSRAETQYF. CDR3 nucleotide sequence: TGCGCCAGCAGCTTGCTATCCAGGGCTGAGACCCAGTACTTC.

J is TRBJ1-5 and V is TRBV5-1; 9 bases map to TRBD1. This CDR3 is built from 14 residues. Germline-derived CDR1 and CDR2 are SGHRS and YFSETQ. V was clipped by 5 bases and J by 5 bases; unmatched bases: 5. The CDR3 DNA is TGCGCCAGCAGTTTGACAGGGGGGCATCAGCCCCAGCATTTT. As protein: CASSLTGGHQPQHF.

The rearrangement joins TRBV28 to TRBJ1-6; perhaps TRBD1 as D (6 bases). Germline loops: CDR1 MDHEN, CDR2 SYDVKM. There are 14 residues in the CDR3. The ends were cut back, 6 bases at V and 6 bases at J, with 12 bases in the middle. The CDR3 is CASSDSQGNSPLHF. CDR3 nucleotide sequence: TGTGCCAGCAGCGATTCACAGGGTAATTCACCCCTCCACTTT. The entire variable domain, with the rest obtained from reference TRBV28 and TRBJ1-6, is as follows: DVKVTQSSRYLVKRTGEKVFLECVQDMDHENMFWYRQDPGLGLRLIYFSYDVKMKEKGDIPEGYSVSREKKERFSLILESASTNQTSMYLCASSDSQGNSPLHFGNGTRLTVT.

The V gene is TRBV5-1, the J gene TRBJ1-1; 10 bases agree with TRBD1. V was pared by 3 bases and J by 4 bases, with 9 bases of the junction left unmatched. Per the germline V gene, CDR1 is SGHRS and CDR2 is YFSETQ. The CDR3 contains 16 residues. CDR3 nucleotides: TGCGCCAGCAGCTGGACCGGGACAGGGGCTACCACTGAAGCTTTCTTT. Translated, it gives CASSWTGTGATTEAFF.

This clone appeared once. The chain employs TRBV27 and TRBJ1-1, with TRBD1 as a possible D gene (6 bases). This CDR3 region has 13 residues. The V and J ends lost 6 bases and 2 bases respectively, with 10 bases between them. Germline V gives CDR1 MNHEY, CDR2 SMNVEV (reference sequence). In DNA form, the CDR3 reads TGTGCCAGCAGAAAACAGGGTAACACTGAAGCTTTCTTT. This gives the protein CASRKQGNTEAFF.